This TCR beta chain came from a study of shared clonotypes between healthy human individuals. There are 11 residues in the CDR3. V was shortened by 3 bases and J by 4 bases, with 4 bases between the two germline ends. Germline V lookup: CDR1 ENHRY, CDR2 SYGVKD. Investigators divided CD4+ cells into CD45RA+ naive and CD45RA-negative memory subsets. Deep-level settings were used for running the assay. Clones were sequenced by immunoSEQ multiplex PCR, and TCRdb holds only the in-frame ones, with some missing. The repertoire holds about a million clones, under 80% seen once, with about 1.5% in the top ten. Of note for this clone: Its antigen is unidentified. This likely stems from a read error, as it lies one base from a far larger clone. Other DNA variants within this sample encode the same CDR3.

Study results and limitations: It was only blood that was sampled, and tissue repertoires likely differ.

The TCR originated in a man aged 18 to 29 in good health. Sequencing used memory CD4+ T cells sorted from blood. This sample's subset: CD45RA-negative fraction. V is TRBV10-3 and J is TRBJ2-7; D remains ambiguous. The CDR3 coding sequence is TGTGCCATCAGTGAAGGGTACGAGCAGTACTTC. Its translation is CAISEGYEQYF.